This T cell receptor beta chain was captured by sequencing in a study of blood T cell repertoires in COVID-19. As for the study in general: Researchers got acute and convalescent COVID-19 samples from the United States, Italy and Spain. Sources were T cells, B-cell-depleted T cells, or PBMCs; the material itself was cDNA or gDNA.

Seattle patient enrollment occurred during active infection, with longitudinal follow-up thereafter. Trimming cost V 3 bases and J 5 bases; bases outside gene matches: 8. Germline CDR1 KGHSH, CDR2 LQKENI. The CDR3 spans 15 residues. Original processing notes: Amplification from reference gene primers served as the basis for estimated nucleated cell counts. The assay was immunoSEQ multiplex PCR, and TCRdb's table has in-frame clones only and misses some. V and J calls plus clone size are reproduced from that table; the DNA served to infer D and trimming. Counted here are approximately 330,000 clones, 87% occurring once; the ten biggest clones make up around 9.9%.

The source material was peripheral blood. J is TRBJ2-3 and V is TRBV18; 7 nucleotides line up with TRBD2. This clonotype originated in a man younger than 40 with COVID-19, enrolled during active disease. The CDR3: CASSPTGGPGDTQYF. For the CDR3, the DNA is TGTGCCAGCTCACCTACGGGGGGACCAGGAGATACGCAGTATTTT. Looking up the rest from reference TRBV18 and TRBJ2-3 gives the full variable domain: NAGVMQNPRHLVRRRGQEARLRCSPMKGHSHVYWYRQLPEEGLKFMVYLQKENIIDESGMPKERFSAEFPKEGPSILRIQQVVRGDSAAYFCASSPTGGPGDTQYFGPGTRLTVL.